The next 10 T cell receptor beta chains were all read from a single sample in a study of blood T cell repertoires in COVID-19. Clones were read by immunoSEQ multiplex PCR, and TCRdb kept only the in-frame ones, dropping some. Here the sample spans 200,000 or so clones, around four fifths being singletons. The sample taken for sequencing was peripheral blood. Receptor source: a woman under 40 with acute or convalescent COVID-19.

This clone was seen more than once but under ten times. V usage is TRBV28 and J usage is TRBJ1-5; maybe TRBD1 (5 bases). The CDR3 is 14 residues long. Between the trimmed V and J ends, which lost 2 bases and 6 bases, there was a span of 11 bases. Per the germline V gene, CDR1 is MDHEN and CDR2 is SYDVKM. Here the CDR3 reads CASSLAGVGQPQHF. DNA of the CDR3: TGTGCCAGCAGTTTAGCGGGGGTTGGTCAGCCCCAGCATTTT.

This sequence joins TRBV28 and TRBJ1-5; 8 bases line up with TRBD1. Germline loops: CDR1 MDHEN, CDR2 SYDVKM. With 3 bases clipped from V and 0 bases from J, the junction kept 19 bases outside the gene matches. The CDR3 runs to 21 residues. CDR3 residues: CASSFFALPRGRRYSNQPQHF. The CDR3 DNA reads as TGTGCCAGCAGTTTTTTTGCCCTCCCCAGGGGGCGTCGTTATAGCAATCAGCCCCAGCATTTT.

The chain employs TRBV24-1 and TRBJ2-1; no firm D call. Between the trimmed V and J ends, which lost 6 bases and 7 bases, there was a span of 6 bases. Germline V lookup: CDR1 KGHDR, CDR2 SFDVKD. The CDR3 sequence is 11 residues long. The CDR3 reads CATSIRNEQFF. The CDR3 coding sequence is TGTGCCACCAGTATCAGGAATGAGCAGTTCTTC.

V usage is TRBV29-1 and J usage is TRBJ2-7, with 7 bases aligning to TRBD2. Germline loops: CDR1 SQVTM, CDR2 ANQGSEA. The CDR3 covers 13 residues. The J segment lost 3 bases and the V segment lost 4 bases, leaving 6 bases of the junction unmatched. CDR3 region: CSVGWGEGYEQYF. The CDR3 nucleotides are TGCAGCGTTGGTTGGGGGGAGGGCTACGAGCAGTACTTC.

The gene calls are TRBV2 and TRBJ1-3, with no clear D. CDR1 and CDR2 from the germline V gene are SNHLY and FYNNEI. Trimming removed 3 bases at V and 0 bases at J, with 9 bases between. This CDR3 is 15 amino acids long. The CDR3 is CASSDTSNSGNTIYF. In DNA form, the CDR3 reads TGTGCCAGCAGTGACACCAGTAACTCTGGAAACACCATATATTTT.

V is TRBV28 and J is TRBJ1-2; D is unresolved. The germline V and J ends were trimmed by 3 bases and 5 bases, with 10 bases remaining between them. Looked up from germline, CDR1 is MDHEN and CDR2 is SYDVKM. CDR3 length equals 13 residues. CDR3 in DNA: TGTGCCAGCAGTTTCCGATCGCGGTATGGCTACACCTTC. This codes for CASSFRSRYGYTF.

This clone is a singleton in its sample. The chain links TRBV5-5 to TRBJ2-1; a weak D match, TRBD1 (6 bases). The CDR3 loop spans 15 amino acids. Germline V gives CDR1 SGHKS, CDR2 YYEKEE (reference sequence). V lost 2 bases, J lost 0 bases, and 9 bases lay in between. CDR3 residues: CASSFGQFSYNEQFF. CDR3 sequence (DNA): TGTGCCAGCAGCTTCGGACAGTTCTCCTACAATGAGCAGTTCTTC.

This clone is a singleton in its sample. J is TRBJ1-2 and V is TRBV19, with TRBD1 matching 8 bases. Germline CDR1 and CDR2: LNHDA and SQIVND (reference sequence). The CDR3 sequence is 14 residues long. V shed 3 bases and J 6 bases; nucleotides not matched to a gene: 6. CDR3 sequence: CASSMRTGIHGYTF. For the CDR3, the DNA is TGTGCCAGTAGTATGCGGACAGGGATCCATGGCTACACCTTC. The full variable domain, in which reference TRBV19 and TRBJ1-2 provide the parts outside the CDR3, is DGGITQSPKYLFRKEGQNVTLSCEQNLNHDAMYWYRQDPGQGLRLIYYSQIVNDFQKGDIAEGYSVSREKKESFPLTVTSAQKNPTAFYLCASSMRTGIHGYTFGSGTRLTVV.

The chain links TRBV7-9 to TRBJ2-5; TRBD1 matches at 11 bases. Germline CDR1 reads SEHNR; CDR2 reads FQNEAQ (reference sequence). CDR3 length: 17 residues. With 3 bases clipped from V and 4 bases from J, the junction kept 10 bases outside the gene matches. The DNA of the CDR3 is TGTGCCAGCAGCTTTCCCGGGACAGGGGGAGGAGGAGAGACCCAGTACTTC. This sequence encodes CASSFPGTGGGGETQYF.

This chain links TRBV5-1 with TRBJ2-7; D call uncertain. This CDR3 is 12 amino acids long. V was shortened by 4 bases and J by 3 bases, with 8 bases between the two germline ends. Germline CDR1 SGHRS, CDR2 YFSETQ. The CDR3 DNA reads TGCGCCAGCAGCCCCGCAGACTACGAGCAGTACTTC. Translation: CASSPADYEQYF.